This T cell receptor (beta chain) is from a study of cytomegalovirus exposure and HLA in healthy donors. Study-wide background: Earlier, 180 million or so T cells were analyzed, and 117 million unique TCR beta sequences were found among them.

13 Jbeta primers and 60 Vbeta primers were used for the PCR. Clones were sequenced by immunoSEQ multiplex PCR, and TCRdb holds only the in-frame ones, with some missing. The profile shows roughly 110,000 clones, approximately 84% of them singletons. This CDR3 is 16 amino acids long. Germline V gives CDR1 SGHVS, CDR2 FNYEAQ. J lost 1 base, V lost 4 bases, and 8 bases had no gene match. The chain joins TRBV7-6 to TRBJ1-1, with TRBD1 matching over 8 bases. The sequence was obtained from a man in his thirties or forties in good health and CMV-seronegative. Sequenced input: PBMCs. CDR3 loop: CASSSTRRGQNTEAFF. CDR3 nucleotide sequence: TGTGCCAGCAGCTCGACTCGCAGGGGGCAGAACACTGAAGCTTTCTTT.